The 20 T cell receptor beta chains reported below all come from one sample, sequenced in a study of T cells in Graves' hyperthyroidism and ophthalmopathy. The CDR3 regions of TCR beta were amplified from RNA transcripts. The primer set for the first-round RT-PCR of the TCR CDR3 was HTBI. One entry per CDR3 protein, called by TCRdb with MiXCR from the multiplex PCR reads. In the table there are hundreds of thousands of distinct CDR3 sequences, over 40% of which are singletons. Sequenced material: peripheral blood or thyroid tissue (not recorded which). All receptors come from an adult man with Graves' disease, either hyperthyroidism or ophthalmopathy (not recorded which).

This clonotype has a count of ten or more. The rearrangement links TRBV29-1 to TRBJ1-2, with 8 positions matching TRBD1. CDR1 and CDR2 from the germline V gene are SQVTM and ANQGSEA. J gave up 7 bases and V 6 bases, and 16 bases lay outside the gene matches. The CDR3 runs to 15 residues. The CDR3 DNA reads as TGCAGCGTGGCCCTCAGGGGGCCGGAGGCTCTTGGCTACACCTTC. Translating it yields CSVALRGPEALGYTF.

This clonotype was found many times. CDR3: CASSVGGVEETQYF. The CDR3 coding sequence is TGTGCCAGCAGCGTCGGGGGAGTGGAAGAGACCCAGTACTTC. V is TRBV9 and J is TRBJ2-5, with D perhaps TRBD2 (6 bases). The V gene's germline CDR1 is SGDLS and CDR2 YYNGEE. Trimming removed 2 bases at V and 3 bases at J, with 11 bases between. This CDR3 is 14 amino acids long.

This clonotype was counted a single time. The chain combines TRBV10-3 with TRBJ1-6, with 7 bases aligning to TRBD1. The V and J ends lost 6 bases and 14 bases, in that order; junction bases with no gene match: 13. The CDR3 contains 14 residues. CDR1 and CDR2 (germline): ENHRY, SYGVKD. The CDR3 is CAISRDSGGLALHF. The CDR3 DNA follows: TGTGCCATCAGCCGGGACAGCGGGGGGTTGGCCCTCCACTTT.

This clonotype was counted many times. The CDR3 loop reads CSARDRAETQYF. The CDR3 nucleotides are TGCAGTGCTAGGGACAGGGCGGAGACCCAGTACTTC. The chain is built from TRBV20-1 and TRBJ2-5, with 8 nucleotides matching TRBD1. Germline-derived CDR1 and CDR2 are DFQATT and SNEGSKA (reference sequence). This CDR3 is built from 12 residues. Trimming at V came to 3 bases and at J to 5 bases, leaving 2 bases not matched to a gene.

This rearrangement joins TRBV7-9 to TRBJ2-7; either TRBD1 or TRBD2 may fit D (5 bases each). The CDR3 is made up of 17 amino acids. Trimming cost V 3 bases and J 5 bases, with 23 bases left between them. Germline values: CDR1 SEHNR, CDR2 FQNEAQ (reference sequence). CDR3 residues: CASSFNGVGLPGHEQYF. Here the CDR3 DNA reads TGTGCCAGCAGCTTTAACGGGGTGGGGCTACCCGGACACGAGCAGTACTTC.

In this sample, this clonotype turned up many times. The CDR3 is CASSGGQGNSPLHF. The CDR3 DNA follows: TGCGCCAGCAGTGGGGGACAGGGGAATTCACCCCTCCACTTT. The V call is TRBV10-2, the J call TRBJ1-6; 10 bases agree with TRBD1. The ends lost 4 bases at V and 7 bases at J; junction bases unmatched: 1. Germline assignment: CDR1 WSHSY and CDR2 SAAADI. The CDR3 has 14 amino acids.

In DNA form, the CDR3 reads TGCAGTGCTAGCCTTAGCGGCCCTGTTCAGCCCCAGCATTTT. Translated: CSASLSGPVQPQHF. The chain couples TRBV20-1 to TRBJ1-5; D not resolved. Germline CDR1 is DFQATT and CDR2 is SNEGSKA (reference sequence). V lost 3 bases, J lost 6 bases, and 15 bases lay in between. CDR3 length: 14 residues.

There are many counts of this clonotype. The chain combines TRBV12-3 or TRBV12-4 with TRBJ1-4; maybe TRBD1 (5 bases). V dropped 4 bases and J dropped 6 bases, with 9 bases sitting between them. The CDR3 is made up of 13 amino acids. The CDR3 DNA reads TGTGCCAGCAGTTACGGGGCTGATGAAAAACTGTTTTTT. It yields the protein CASSYGADEKLFF.

The V and J genes are TRBV10-3 and TRBJ1-5, with D tentatively TRBD1 (5 bases). The germline V and J ends were trimmed by 10 bases and 3 bases, with 13 bases remaining between them. The CDR3 contains 13 residues. Germline values: CDR1 ENHRY, CDR2 SYGVKD. The CDR3 here is CASTDSYNQPQHF. In nucleotides, the CDR3 is TGTGCCAGCACAGACAGCTACAATCAGCCCCAGCATTTT.

Ten or more counts support this clonotype. V gene TRBV15 combines with J gene TRBJ2-5; 7 bases agree with TRBD2. The germline V gene has CDR1 LNHNV and CDR2 YYDKDF (reference sequence). The V segment lost 5 bases and the J segment 4 bases; nucleotides outside the gene matches: 7. This CDR3 comprises 14 residues. The CDR3 protein is CATSLTWGGETQYF. DNA of the CDR3: TGTGCCACCAGCCTTACGTGGGGGGGAGAGACCCAGTACTTC. Drawing the rest from reference TRBV15 and TRBJ2-5, the complete variable domain is DAMVIQNPRYQVTQFGKPVTLSCSQTLNHNVMYWYQQKSSQAPKLLFHYYDKDFNNEADTPDNFQSRRPNTSFCFLDIRSPGLGDTAMYLCATSLTWGGETQYFGPGTRLLVL.

This clonotype was detected ten times or more. The rearrangement uses TRBV20-1 and TRBJ2-5; possible D gene TRBD2, 6 bases. Germline V gene data show CDR1 as DFQATT and CDR2 as SNEGSKA (reference sequence). Trimming took off 3 bases at V and 5 bases at J, with 10 bases between the two ends. The CDR3 runs to 12 residues. The CDR3 loop is CSASEGGETQYF. The DNA for the CDR3 is TGCAGTGCTAGTGAAGGAGGGGAGACCCAGTACTTC.

This clonotype was observed a handful of times. The rearrangement joins TRBV19 to TRBJ1-3; D uncertain. Germline CDR1 LNHDA, CDR2 SQIVND (reference sequence). The CDR3 spans 15 residues. V lost 5 bases and J 0 bases, leaving 11 bases between the germline ends. CDR3 nucleotides: TGTGCCAGTAGTCCCAGGCAAAGCTCTGGAAACACCATATATTTT. As protein: CASSPRQSSGNTIYF.

For the CDR3, the DNA is TGCAGTGCGTATCAGGGTGGCCCCCACGAGCAGTACTTC. It translates to CSAYQGGPHEQYF. The rearrangement links TRBV20-1 to TRBJ2-7, with D perhaps matching TRBD1 (5 bases). Trimming took off 6 bases at V and 5 bases at J, with 17 bases between the two ends. The CDR3 runs to 13 residues. Germline V gene sequence: CDR1 DFQATT, CDR2 SNEGSKA (reference sequence).

Of note for this clonotype: This could be a read error, since a much larger clone is one nucleotide away. This chain links TRBV15 with TRBJ1-6; D gene unclear. The CDR3 is made up of 17 amino acids. The V gene lost 2 bases and the J gene lost 0 bases, with 11 bases spanning the gap. The germline CDR1 and CDR2 sequences are LNHNV and YYDKDF (reference sequence). This chain's CDR3 is CATSRKRISSYNSPLHF. As DNA, the CDR3 is TGTGCCACCAGCAGAAAGCGGATTAGCTCCTATAATTCACCCCTCCACTTT.

Comments on this clonotype: Being one base from a much bigger clone, this may be a read error. The CDR3 nucleotides are TGTGCCAGCAGTGCCAGGGGGCCCGGGGCCAACGGCCTGACTTTC. This sequence encodes CASSARGPGANGLTF. This chain uses TRBV12-3 or TRBV12-4 with TRBJ2-6; TRBD1 aligns across 8 bases. CDR3 size: 15 residues.

This clonotype has only a few counts. The rearrangement joins TRBV5-1 to TRBJ2-2; D unresolved. CDR3 size: 14 residues. Trimming stripped 1 base from V and 1 base from J, with 5 bases between. Germline V gene lookup returns CDR1 SGHRS and CDR2 YFSETQ. CDR3 sequence (DNA): TGCGCCAGCAGCTTGTACGGGAACACCGGGGAGCTGTTTTTT. It codes for CASSLYGNTGELFF.

This clonotype was seen more than once but under ten times. The J gene is TRBJ1-3, the V gene TRBV19; D is unclear. V was pared by 10 bases and J by 0 bases, with 13 bases between. CDR3 size: 14 residues. Germline lookup yields CDR1 LNHDA and CDR2 SQIVND (reference sequence). Here the CDR3 reads CATRLIASGNTIYF. CDR3 sequence (DNA): TGTGCCACCCGACTTATTGCCTCTGGAAACACCATATATTTT.

As regards this clonotype: At one of its ends the junction is not consistent with the germline gene, which may arise from a read error. The chain couples TRBV7-2 to TRBJ2-7, with D possibly matching TRBD2 (5 bases). This CDR3 has 14 residues. Germline CDR1 is SGHTA and CDR2 is FQGNSA. In DNA, the CDR3 is TGTGCCAGCACGTCAGGATCCCTCGACTACAAGCAGTACTTC. This codes for CASTSGSLDYKQYF.

As to this clonotype: This could be a read error, since a much larger clone is one nucleotide away. This chain connects TRBV6-9 to TRBJ1-1; D is uncertain. The CDR3 contains 15 residues. The germline CDR1 and CDR2 sequences are MNHGY and SVAAGI. Trimming cost V 0 bases and J 0 bases, with 8 bases left between them. The DNA of the CDR3 is TGTGCCAGCAGTTATTCGAGGGAGGTGAACACTGAAGCTTTCTTT. Encoded protein: CASSYSREVNTEAFF.

This chain uses TRBV29-1 with TRBJ1-2, with a possible D match to TRBD1 (6 bases). Germline V gene sequence: CDR1 SQVTM, CDR2 ANQGSEA. Trimming removed 3 bases from V and 3 bases from J, with 11 bases in between. The CDR3 totals 13 residues. In DNA, the CDR3 is TGCAGCGTTGACGCCGAGGGGGACTATGGCTACACCTTC. This sequence encodes CSVDAEGDYGYTF.